The sequence of this T cell receptor beta chain was determined in a study of T cell responses to AZD1222 COVID-19 vaccine. Regarding the study as a whole: Dominant at 160-218 and 743-854, vaccine-associated CD4 TCRs also spanned spike. After two AZD1222 doses, spike-specific TCR breadth and depth rose versus day 0.

About this clone: Its matching antigen is unknown.

Germline CDR1 reads WSHSY; CDR2 reads SAAADI. V shed 0 bases and J shed 4 bases, with 9 bases lying between them. The CDR3 has 14 residues. Profiling relied on immunoSEQ multiplex PCR, and the TCRdb table lists in-frame clones only, not all of them. The data contain 150,000 to 200,000 clones, about 94% of them singletons. The chain couples TRBV10-2 to TRBJ1-2; D unresolved. This material consisted of peripheral blood, taken on day 0 of AZD1222 vaccination. This clonotype was obtained from an adult in good health. The DNA for the CDR3 is TGCGCCAGCAGTGAGTCGATGGCCGGCTATGGCTACACCTTC. The encoded protein is CASSESMAGYGYTF.